The 30 T cell receptor beta chains listed next were all sequenced from one sample in a study of blood T cell repertoires in COVID-19. Repertoires were generated with immunoSEQ multiplex PCR, while TCRdb's copy carries only in-frame clones and drops some. This table holds under 350,000 clones, 83% found once. What was sequenced was peripheral blood. The receptors were gathered from a man aged 55-75 years who had recovered from COVID-19.

This clone occurred once. The J gene is TRBJ2-7, the V gene TRBV4-1; maybe TRBD2 (5 bases). The germline V and J ends were trimmed by 0 bases and 7 bases, with 16 bases remaining between them. Germline V gene data show CDR1 as MGHRA and CDR2 as YSYEKL. The CDR3 length is 15 residues. DNA for the CDR3: TGCGCCAGCAGCCAAGAGGACCTAGCATCCGATGAGCAGTACTTC. It is translated as CASSQEDLASDEQYF.

This clone was counted between two and nine times. The J gene is TRBJ1-2, the V gene TRBV28; 7 bases line up with TRBD1. Germline loops: CDR1 MDHEN, CDR2 SYDVKM. This CDR3 is 15 amino acids long. The junction had 11 bases not matched to a gene; V was cut back by 6 bases and J by 4 bases. In nucleotides, the CDR3 is TGTGCCAGCAGCTCACAGGGGTCGAAGACCTATGGCTACACCTTC. Protein product: CASSSQGSKTYGYTF.

The CDR3 DNA follows: TGTGCCAGCAGCTTTGGACAGCCCAATGAGCAGTTCTTC. Amino acid sequence: CASSFGQPNEQFF. The chain couples TRBV5-4 to TRBJ2-1, with D tentatively TRBD1 (6 bases). Looked up from germline, CDR1 is SGHNT and CDR2 is YYREEE (reference sequence). Trimming cost V 2 bases and J 6 bases, with 9 bases left between them. This CDR3 has 13 residues.

V is TRBV5-1 and J is TRBJ2-7, with D possibly TRBD1 on 5 matching bases. The CDR3 has 15 amino acids. Germline V CDR1 and CDR2: SGHRS, YFSETQ. V gave up 4 bases and J gave up 1 base, with 15 bases separating them. The CDR3 sequence is CASSPDSLQSYEQYF. The CDR3, as DNA: TGCGCCAGCAGCCCAGACAGCCTTCAATCCTACGAGCAGTACTTC.

This clone showed up just a few times. The chain recombines TRBV7-8 with TRBJ2-3, with 7 bases fitting TRBD2. Germline CDR1 SGHVS, CDR2 FQNEAQ. V was pared by 1 base and J by 4 bases, with 11 bases of the junction left unmatched. The CDR3 runs 17 residues. This CDR3 is CASSLGPGGSYPDTQYF. CDR3 coding DNA: TGTGCCAGCAGCTTAGGTCCCGGCGGGAGTTATCCAGATACGCAGTATTTT.

The gene calls are TRBV6-1 and TRBJ2-7, with 7 nucleotides matching TRBD1. CDR1 and CDR2 (germline): MNHNS, SASEGT. There are 16 residues in the CDR3. V dropped 0 bases and J dropped 4; count of bases not matched to a gene: 9. The CDR3 DNA sequence: TGTGCCAGCAGTGAAGCCCCGGACAGGATTGGGTACGAGCAGTACTTC. This gives the protein CASSEAPDRIGYEQYF.

The chain joins TRBV27 to TRBJ2-7; D unclear. Between the trimmed V and J ends, which lost 5 bases and 5 bases, there was a span of 22 bases. The CDR3 is made up of 16 amino acids. Germline CDR1 and CDR2: MNHEY and SMNVEV (reference sequence). The CDR3 reads CASSPTFDRILNEQYF. The CDR3 coding sequence is TGTGCCAGCAGTCCGACATTCGACCGGATCCTGAACGAGCAGTACTTC.

Note on this clone: The same CDR3 arises from other DNA sequences in this sample as well. This rearrangement joins TRBV7-3 to TRBJ1-1, with no clear D. Trimming stripped 2 bases from V and 1 base from J, with 5 bases between. The CDR3 totals 13 residues. Per the germline V gene, CDR1 is SGHTA and CDR2 is FQGTGA. The chain's CDR3 is CASSLEGNTEAFF. The DNA of the CDR3 is TGTGCCAGCAGCTTAGAGGGGAACACTGAAGCTTTCTTT. Complete variable domain (other parts from reference TRBV7-3 and TRBJ1-1): GAGVSQTPSNKVTEKGKYVELRCDPISGHTALYWYRQSLGQGPEFLIYFQGTGAADDSGLPNDRFFAVRPEGSVSTLKIQRTERGDSAVYLCASSLEGNTEAFFGQGTRLTVV.

The genes are TRBV5-1 and TRBJ2-7; TRBD1 matches 7 bases. The CDR3 contains 14 residues. Germline loops: CDR1 SGHRS, CDR2 YFSETQ. Trimming removed 4 bases from V and 5 bases from J; junction bases left unmatched: 9. CDR3 coding DNA: TGCGCCAGCAGCCCACCTGGACAGGCCCACGAGCAGTACTTC. It is translated as CASSPPGQAHEQYF.

This clone showed up just a few times. The rearrangement uses TRBV6-2 or TRBV6-3 and TRBJ1-1, with D possibly matching TRBD1 (6 bases). This CDR3 has 14 residues. V was cut by 2 bases and J by 1 base, with 8 bases left in between. Germline CDR1 is MNHEY and CDR2 is SVGEGT. CDR3 amino acids: CASSYHRANTEAFF. CDR3 bases: TGTGCCAGCAGTTACCACAGGGCGAACACTGAAGCTTTCTTT.

The CDR3 DNA reads TGTGCCTGGAGAGGGACCAGGGGTCCCAATCAGCCCCAGCATTTT. It specifies CAWRGTRGPNQPQHF. The chain joins TRBV30 to TRBJ1-5, with D possibly being TRBD1 (6 bases). Looked up from germline, CDR1 is GTSNPN and CDR2 is SVGIG (reference sequence). This CDR3 has 15 amino acids. V was trimmed by 3 bases and J by 3 bases, leaving 15 bases between them.

The rearrangement uses TRBV20-1 and TRBJ2-5; 7 bases fit TRBD2. Germline V gene data show CDR1 as DFQATT and CDR2 as SNEGSKA (reference sequence). This CDR3 contains 16 residues. The trim removed 3 bases at V and 5 bases at J, leaving 15 bases unmatched. The CDR3, as DNA: TGCAGTGCTAGTGTAGTGGGAGGGCCCTCGCGGGAGACCCAGTACTTC. Protein sequence: CSASVVGGPSRETQYF.

This chain links TRBV30 with TRBJ1-2; TRBD1 aligns across 11 bases. Per the germline V gene, CDR1 is GTSNPN and CDR2 is SVGIG (reference sequence). This CDR3 contains 15 residues. V gave up 2 bases and J gave up 2 bases; unmatched junction bases: 4. CDR3 sequence (DNA): TGTGCCTGGAGTTCCGGGACAGGGGGAAACTATGGCTACACCTTC. Its translation is CAWSSGTGGNYGYTF.

This rearrangement joins TRBV30 to TRBJ1-2; D may be TRBD1 (5 bases). Trimming pared 0 bases from V and 6 bases from J, leaving 8 bases between. Germline CDR1 and CDR2: GTSNPN and SVGIG (reference sequence). The CDR3 consists of 12 residues. The chain's CDR3 is CAWSVGPHGYTF. The CDR3, as DNA: TGTGCCTGGAGTGTGGGGCCTCATGGCTACACCTTC.

The count of this clone is one. J is TRBJ1-5 and V is TRBV19, with TRBD1 matching over 7 bases. Germline lookup yields CDR1 LNHDA and CDR2 SQIVND (reference sequence). J lost 7 bases, V lost 1 base, and 7 bases had no gene match. The CDR3 spans 15 residues. DNA for the CDR3: TGTGCCAGTAGTATAGGAGGAGGGGGCCGGCAGCCCCAGCATTTT. It translates to CASSIGGGGRQPQHF. The complete variable domain, with remaining parts taken from reference TRBV19 and TRBJ1-5, reads DGGITQSPKYLFRKEGQNVTLSCEQNLNHDAMYWYRQDPGQGLRLIYYSQIVNDFQKGDIAEGYSVSREKKESFPLTVTSAQKNPTAFYLCASSIGGGGRQPQHFGDGTRLSIL.

The rearrangement joins TRBV11-2 to TRBJ2-3; 7 bases are a match to TRBD2. CDR3 length equals 13 residues. From germline, CDR1 is SGHAT and CDR2 FQNNGV. V shed 5 bases and J 8 bases; nucleotides not matched to a gene: 7. CDR3: CASSILERGTQYF. The CDR3 DNA is TGTGCCAGCAGCATACTAGAGCGGGGTACGCAGTATTTT. The whole variable domain, filled in from reference TRBV11-2 and TRBJ2-3, reads EAGVAQSPRYKIIEKRQSVAFWCNPISGHATLYWYQQILGQGPKLLIQFQNNGVVDDSQLPKDRFSAERLKGVDSTLKIQPAKLEDSAVYLCASSILERGTQYFGPGTRLTVL.

This clone was counted a single time. The chain has TRBV6-5 and TRBJ1-1; D gene uncertain. The germline V gene encodes CDR1 MNHEY and CDR2 SVGAGI. The CDR3 is 12 residues long. V shed 0 bases and J shed 7 bases, with 6 bases lying between them. The CDR3 DNA is TGTGCCAGCAGTTACTCCATCGGTGAAGCTTTCTTT. It specifies CASSYSIGEAFF.

The V and J genes are TRBV28 and TRBJ1-2; TRBD1 is a possible D gene (6 bases). V was trimmed by 4 bases and J by 4 bases, leaving 10 bases between them. There are 13 residues in the CDR3. CDR1 is MDHEN, CDR2 SYDVKM, per germline. The CDR3 region is CASSSGGLYGYTF. The CDR3 DNA is TGTGCCAGCAGTTCGGGGGGGCTCTATGGCTACACCTTC.

The rearrangement links TRBV15 to TRBJ1-5; 8 positions agree with TRBD1. Germline V gene data show CDR1 as LNHNV and CDR2 as YYDKDF (reference sequence). V shed 3 bases and J 5 bases; nucleotides not matched to a gene: 18. The CDR3 extends over 19 amino acids. The CDR3 loop is CATSSTGAPGQAHYQPQHF. CDR3 bases: TGTGCCACCAGCAGCACCGGGGCGCCGGGACAGGCACATTATCAGCCCCAGCATTTT. Combining the CDR3 with reference TRBV15 and TRBJ1-5 gives the whole variable domain DAMVIQNPRYQVTQFGKPVTLSCSQTLNHNVMYWYQQKSSQAPKLLFHYYDKDFNNEADTPDNFQSRRPNTSFCFLDIRSPGLGDTAMYLCATSSTGAPGQAHYQPQHFGDGTRLSIL.

In nucleotides, the CDR3 is TGTGCCAGCAGCGAGAGTCGTCGGACAGCTAGTGGCTATGGCTACACCTTC. It codes for CASSESRRTASGYGYTF. The V call is TRBV28, the J call TRBJ1-2; D might be TRBD1 (6 bases). The germline V gene encodes CDR1 MDHEN and CDR2 SYDVKM. V lost 6 bases and J lost 4, with 24 bases in between. This CDR3 is 17 amino acids long.

V gene TRBV9 combines with J gene TRBJ1-2; no clear D gene. CDR1 is SGDLS and CDR2 is YYNGEE in the germline V gene. Trimming took 5 bases from V and 7 from J, leaving 9 bases between them. This CDR3 comprises 11 residues. The CDR3 spells CASRSGGGYTF. Written as DNA, the CDR3 is TGTGCCAGCAGGTCCGGCGGTGGCTACACCTTC.

V usage is TRBV19 and J usage is TRBJ2-7; 7 nucleotides match TRBD1. CDR3 length: 16 residues. With V trimmed by 3 bases and J by 2 bases, 10 bases remained unmatched. Per germline, CDR1 LNHDA and CDR2 SQIVND (reference sequence). The CDR3 sequence: CASSMMPGQPTYEQYF. The CDR3 nucleotides are TGTGCCAGTAGTATGATGCCGGGACAGCCGACCTACGAGCAGTACTTC.

The CDR3 sequence is CASSQAGQRHGYTF. CDR3 nucleotide sequence: TGCGCCAGCAGCCAAGCGGGACAGCGCCATGGCTACACCTTC. The chain has TRBV4-1 and TRBJ1-2; 7 bases agree with TRBD1. The CDR3 is 14 residues long. Germline trimming cut 1 base from V and 6 bases from J; bases unmatched to any gene: 5. Germline lookup yields CDR1 MGHRA and CDR2 YSYEKL.

The chain has TRBV5-1 and TRBJ1-6; D perhaps matches TRBD1 (5 bases). In germline, CDR1 is SGHRS, CDR2 YFSETQ. The germline V and J ends were trimmed by 4 bases and 7 bases, with 15 bases remaining between them. The CDR3 length is 15 residues. The CDR3 nucleotides are TGCGCCAGCAGCCCGACGGACATGGGGAATTCACCCCTCCACTTT. Its translation: CASSPTDMGNSPLHF.

In this sample, this clone turned up a few times. V and J are TRBV7-6 and TRBJ2-7; 11 bases line up with TRBD2. V shed 2 bases, J shed 4 bases, and the junction held 10 bases outside the gene matches. Germline assignment: CDR1 SGHVS and CDR2 FNYEAQ. The CDR3 consists of 17 residues. The CDR3 loop is CASSLPQTSGESYEQYF. The DNA for the CDR3 is TGTGCCAGCAGCTTACCCCAGACTAGCGGGGAATCATACGAGCAGTACTTC.

The chain recombines TRBV18 with TRBJ2-2, with TRBD2 identical over 11 bases. This CDR3 contains 15 residues. V lost 4 bases, J lost 4 bases, and 2 bases stayed unmatched. Germline V gene data show CDR1 as KGHSH and CDR2 as LQKENI. CDR3 coding DNA: TGTGCCAGCTCACGGACTAGCGGGCTCACCGGGGAGCTGTTTTTT. It translates to CASSRTSGLTGELFF.

The rearrangement uses TRBV28 and TRBJ1-1; no firm D call. CDR1 is MDHEN and CDR2 is SYDVKM in the germline V gene. V lost 11 bases, J lost 3 bases, and 22 bases lay in between. The CDR3 consists of 15 residues. CDR3 in amino acids: CAAKPLIREDTEAFF. CDR3 bases: TGTGCCGCTAAACCGCTCATTCGGGAGGACACTGAAGCTTTCTTT.

This rearrangement joins TRBV5-6 to TRBJ2-4; no clear D gene. Looked up from germline, CDR1 is SGHDT and CDR2 is YYEEEE. The V and J ends lost 0 bases and 0 bases respectively, with 13 bases between them. The CDR3 is made up of 17 amino acids. CDR3 protein: CASSLAEELSAKNIQYF. In DNA form, the CDR3 reads TGTGCCAGCAGCTTGGCCGAGGAGTTATCAGCCAAAAACATTCAGTACTTC.

The V call is TRBV10-2, the J call TRBJ2-1, with 9 nucleotides matching TRBD1. The J segment lost 7 bases and the V segment lost 6 bases, leaving 4 bases of the junction unmatched. This CDR3 region has 13 residues. From germline, CDR1 is WSHSY and CDR2 SAAADI. The CDR3 protein is CASRRQGGNEQFF. The CDR3 DNA reads TGCGCCAGCAGGAGACAGGGGGGGAATGAGCAGTTCTTC.

In its sample, this clone was seen a few times. In DNA form, the CDR3 reads TGCGCCAGCAGCTTGGGCAGGGACAACGAGCAGTACTTC. Protein sequence: CASSLGRDNEQYF. This sequence joins TRBV5-1 and TRBJ2-7, with a possible D match to TRBD1 (6 bases). This CDR3 contains 13 residues. Trimming took 0 bases from V and 5 from J, leaving 9 bases between them. Germline CDR1 reads SGHRS; CDR2 reads YFSETQ.